This is a list of T cell receptor beta chains from one sample in a study of T cell responses to AZD1222 COVID-19 vaccine. Clones were sequenced by immunoSEQ multiplex PCR, and TCRdb holds only the in-frame ones, with some missing. Here the sample spans under 150,000 clones, 88% being singletons. The sample in question was peripheral blood, obtained on day 0 of MenACWY control vaccination. The receptor source for this set is an adult in good health. CDR3s include the opening cysteine and the closing phenylalanine or tryptophan. D genes are given only for firm matches. Size values are once, few and many counts, or a class for expanded clones, and some rows have none.

. | TRBJ1-2 | TRBD1 | TRBV7-9 | TGTGCCAGCAGCTTAGGGTACAGGGGGCTCTATGGCTACACCTTC | CASSLGYRGLYGYTF
. | TRBJ1-2 | . | TRBV2 | TGTGCCAGCAGTGAAGACAGGGTAGAAAGTCACTATGGCTACACCTTC | CASSEDRVESHYGYTF
. | TRBJ2-1 | . | TRBV18 | TGTGCCAGCTCAATAGACAATGAGCAGTTCTTC | CASSIDNEQFF
. | TRBJ1-5 | . | TRBV5-5 | TGTGCCAGCAGCTTCACAGGGACGGACTATCAGCCCCAGCATTTT | CASSFTGTDYQPQHF
. | TRBJ1-3 | . | TRBV30 | TGTGCCTGGAGGACCGCAAACACCATATATTTT | CAWRTANTIYF
few | TRBJ2-5 | . | TRBV18 | TGTGCCAGCTCACCGTCAATACAGGGTGGTGAAGAGACCCAGTACTTC | CASSPSIQGGEETQYF
. | TRBJ1-6 | TRBD1 | TRBV6-6 | TGTGCCAGCAGTTACTCGAAGGGACAGGGTGGGTCACCCCTCCACTTT | CASSYSKGQGGSPLHF
. | TRBJ2-7 | . | TRBV6-5 | TGTGCCAGCAGCGGCCGGGGCAAGTACGAGCAGTACTTC | CASSGRGKYEQYF
once | TRBJ2-5 | TRBD1 | TRBV5-1 | TGCGCCAGCAGCACGGGACAGTCTCAAGAGACCCAGTACTTC | CASSTGQSQETQYF
. | TRBJ2-2 | . | TRBV6-4 | TGTGCCAGCAGTGACCCGACAAGAACCGGGGAGCTGTTTTTT | CASSDPTRTGELFF
. | TRBJ2-7 | . | TRBV15 | TGTGCCACCAGCAGAGAGTTTCCGGGTTCCTACGAGCAGTACTTC | CATSREFPGSYEQYF
. | TRBJ1-5 | . | TRBV10-3 | TGTGCCATCAGTACAGAATATAGCAATCAGCCCCAGCATTTT | CAISTEYSNQPQHF
. | TRBJ2-7 | . | TRBV30 | TGTGCCTGGAAGGGCAGGCCCGTCGCCTACGAGCAGTACTTC | CAWKGRPVAYEQYF
. | TRBJ2-7 | . | TRBV21-1 | TGTGCCAGCAGTCATACGAGAGAGGGGACAGGGGCCGACTTGAACGAGCAGTACTTC | CASSHTREGTGADLNEQYF
. | TRBJ1-6 | . | TRBV27 | TGTGCCAGCAGTTTTTGGCGACAGTTCGTTAATTCACCCCTCCACTTT | CASSFWRQFVNSPLHF
. | TRBJ1-2 | TRBD1 | TRBV5-1 | TGCGCCAGCAGCTATGGACAGGGGGGCTATGGCTACACCTTC | CASSYGQGGYGYTF
. | TRBJ2-1 | . | TRBV5-1 | TGCGCCAGCAGCTTGACTCGACCGGGGGAGCAGTTCTTC | CASSLTRPGEQFF
. | TRBJ1-1 | TRBD1 | TRBV5-4 | TGTGCCAGCAGCACAAGACAGGGGGCTTTGACTGAAGCTTTCTTT | CASSTRQGALTEAFF
. | TRBJ2-5 | . | TRBV2 | TGTGCCAGCAGCGAAGATTTGCTAGCCCAGTACTTC | CASSEDLLAQYF
few | TRBJ2-3 | TRBD1 | TRBV12-5 | TGTGCTAGTGCTCCGGGACAGTTTTTTGATACGCAGTATTTT | CASAPGQFFDTQYF
. | TRBJ1-5 | . | TRBV3-1/TRBV3-2 | TGTGCCAGCAGCCAATACAGGGCTGAGCAGCCCCAGCATTTT | CASSQYRAEQPQHF
few | TRBJ1-2 | TRBD1 | TRBV24-1 | TGTGCCACCTCAGGGGGGCAACCGCTTGGGGGAGGCTACACCTTC | CATSGGQPLGGGYTF
. | TRBJ1-1 | TRBD1 | TRBV5-4 | TGTGCCAGCAGCTTGGCCGCGGCAGGGGGCACTGAAGCTTTCTTT | CASSLAAAGGTEAFF
. | TRBJ2-3 | TRBD2 | TRBV7-3 | TGTGCCAGCAGCCTTAGCGGGAGTCCTCCATCGGGCGATACGCAGTATTTT | CASSLSGSPPSGDTQYF